A selection of T cell receptor beta chains follows, all from one sample in a study of low-dose radiotherapy and immunotherapy resistance in tumors. TCRdb fed the reads into MiXCR, producing one record per CDR3 protein. The sample carries about 89,000 distinct CDR3 sequences, 9.4% recorded once. This specimen consisted of PBMCs, obtained before treatment. These receptors all come from a male donor with prostate cancer. Each CDR3 is given with its conserved first and last residue. The D gene is left open where the match is weak. Size values are once, few and many counts, or a class for expanded clones, and some rows have none.

D gene	V gene	J gene	clone size	CDR3 protein	CDR3 DNA
-	TRBV4-2	TRBJ2-4	many	CASSQDKTVGAKNIQYF	TGTGCCAGCAGCCAGGATAAGACAGTAGGTGCCAAAAACATTCAGTACTTC
-	TRBV5-4	TRBJ2-7	many	CASSPGGTEPYEQYF	TGTGCCAGCAGCCCGGGCGGTACAGAGCCCTACGAGCAGTACTTC
-	TRBV4-2	TRBJ2-1	many	CASSPRDEAGKVNEQFF	TGTGCCAGCAGCCCCCGGGACGAGGCGGGGAAGGTGAATGAGCAGTTCTTC
TRBD1	TRBV20-1	TRBJ2-7	many	CSARTGQGGGEQYF	TGCAGTGCTAGAACCGGACAGGGCGGCGGCGAGCAGTACTTC
-	TRBV20-1	TRBJ2-3	many	CSARGGAGGFQDTQYF	TGCAGTGCTAGAGGCGGAGCGGGTGGCTTTCAAGATACGCAGTATTTT
TRBD1	TRBV5-5	TRBJ1-2	many	CASSSDTGQGDYGYTF	TGTGCCAGCAGCTCGGATACGGGACAGGGTGACTATGGCTACACCTTC
-	TRBV5-5	TRBJ2-7	-	CASSLAGPGYGYEQYF	TGTGCCAGCAGCTTGGCGGGGCCTGGGTACGGATACGAGCAGTACTTC
-	TRBV4-3	TRBJ2-7	many	CASSQGTGDYEQYF	TGCGCCAGCAGCCAAGGTACGGGGGACTACGAGCAGTACTTC
-	TRBV3-1	TRBJ1-5	many	CASSQGGTLSNQPQHF	TGTGCCAGCAGCCAAGGGGGGACACTTAGCAATCAGCCCCAGCATTTT
-	TRBV24-1	TRBJ1-2	-	CATSDGLGVGYTF	TGTGCCACCAGTGATGGACTAGGCGTCGGCTACACCTTC
-	TRBV7-8	TRBJ1-1	many	CASSLVGSSTRGGAFF	TGTGCCAGCAGCTTAGTCGGGAGTAGTACGCGGGGGGGGGCTTTCTTT
-	TRBV4-1	TRBJ1-3	many	CASSQDLPGNTIYF	TGCGCCAGCAGCCAAGATCTTCCTGGAAACACCATATATTTT
TRBD2	TRBV28	TRBJ2-3	many	CASSFPKLSAGETDTQYF	TGTGCCAGCAGTTTTCCTAAGCTTTCAGCGGGAGAGACAGATACGCAGTATTTT
TRBD1	TRBV14	TRBJ2-3	few	CASSQEWAGGERYPTDTQYF	TGTGCCAGCAGCCAAGAGTGGGCAGGGGGCGAGCGTTATCCAACAGATACGCAGTATTTT
-	TRBV20-1	TRBJ2-5	many	CSQARGETQYF	TGCAGTCAGGCCCGGGGTGAGACCCAGTACTTC
-	TRBV7-2	TRBJ2-6	many	CASSPGASLGANVLTF	TGTGCCAGCAGCCCCGGAGCGAGTCTCGGGGCCAACGTCCTGACTTTC
-	TRBV13	TRBJ1-2	many	CASSATNYGYTF	TGTGCCAGCAGCGCCACTAACTATGGCTACACCTTC
-	TRBV20-1	TRBJ1-6	many	CSARGTGAGGNSPLHF	TGCAGTGCTAGAGGGACCGGGGCCGGGGGTAATTCACCCCTCCACTTT
TRBD1	TRBV7-2	TRBJ2-2	many	CASSQGQGRRTGELFF	TGTGCCAGCAGCCAGGGACAGGGGAGGAGAACCGGGGAGCTGTTTTTT
-	TRBV7-2	TRBJ2-1	few	CASSFVNHEQFF	TGTGCCAGCAGCTTTGTTAACCATGAGCAGTTCTTC
-	TRBV5-1	TRBJ2-7	many	CASSYNDRSYEQYF	TGCGCCAGCAGCTACAACGACAGGTCCTACGAGCAGTACTTC
-	TRBV6-5	TRBJ1-2	many	CASSYSQGHGYTF	TGTGCCAGCAGTTACTCGCAGGGCCATGGCTACACCTTC
TRBD1	TRBV12-3/TRBV12-4	TRBJ1-6	many	CASSGQGFSPLHF	TGTGCCAGCAGTGGACAGGGTTTTTCACCCCTCCACTTT
TRBD2	TRBV29-1	TRBJ2-5	-	CSVDLSGTSGSTLGKTQYF	TGCAGCGTTGACCTGTCGGGGACTAGCGGGAGTACATTGGGAAAGACCCAGTACTTC
TRBD2	TRBV20-1	TRBJ2-1	many	CSADSGRAGAEQFF	TGCAGTGCTGATAGCGGGAGGGCCGGTGCTGAGCAGTTCTTC
TRBD1	TRBV7-3	TRBJ2-7	-	CASSLYGTGPYEQYF	TGTGCCAGCAGCTTATATGGGACAGGACCCTACGAGCAGTACTTC
-	TRBV21-1	TRBJ2-7	many	CASSKAFRESHEQYF	TGTGCCAGCAGCAAAGCGTTTCGGGAATCCCACGAGCAGTACTTC
-	TRBV7-3	TRBJ2-7	many	CASTYLGEQYF	TGTGCCAGCACTTATCTCGGCGAGCAGTACTTC
TRBD2	TRBV13	TRBJ2-7	many	CASSARLADYEQYF	TGTGCCAGCAGCGCCCGACTAGCGGACTACGAGCAGTACTTC
TRBD2	TRBV9	TRBJ2-3	few	CASSVERGREADTQYF	TGTGCCAGCAGCGTAGAGCGGGGACGGGAGGCAGATACGCAGTATTTT
TRBD1	TRBV7-9	TRBJ1-1	many	CASSLRDRGENTEAFF	TGTGCCAGCAGCCTACGGGACAGGGGGGAGAACACTGAAGCTTTCTTT
-	TRBV10-3	TRBJ1-1	few	CAISTGFSGGYTEAFF	TGTGCCATCAGTACCGGTTTCTCAGGCGGGTACACTGAAGCTTTCTTT
TRBD1	TRBV7-2	TRBJ2-2	many	CASRDRGSGELFF	TGTGCCAGCCGGGACAGGGGGTCCGGGGAGCTGTTTTTT
-	TRBV6-1	TRBJ2-5	many	CASSVGRGVGETQYF	TGTGCCAGCAGTGTGGGCAGGGGGGTTGGAGAGACCCAGTACTTC
TRBD1	TRBV2	TRBJ2-3	few	CASTGQGGTDTQYF	TGTGCCAGCACTGGACAGGGGGGCACAGATACGCAGTATTTT
-	TRBV6-2/TRBV6-3	TRBJ1-1	many	CASSPTGSSMNTEAFF	TGTGCCAGCAGTCCTACAGGGTCTAGCATGAACACTGAAGCTTTCTTT
TRBD2	TRBV5-1	TRBJ2-3	many	CASSSGLAGSTDTQYF	TGCGCCAGCAGCTCGGGACTAGCGGGGTCCACAGATACGCAGTATTTT
-	TRBV25-1	TRBJ2-3	many	CASSDSGRITDTQYF	TGTGCCAGCAGTGATAGTGGGAGGATCACAGATACGCAGTATTTT
-	TRBV7-2	TRBJ2-1	many	CASSLRVPYNEQFF	TGTGCCAGCAGCTTACGGGTTCCCTACAATGAGCAGTTCTTC
-	TRBV6-1	TRBJ1-6	many	CASSEIGNSPLHF	TGTGCCAGCAGTGAAATAGGGAATTCACCCCTCCACTTT
TRBD1	TRBV7-3	TRBJ2-1	many	CASSPKLGTGGQEQFF	TGTGCCAGCAGCCCCAAACTGGGGACAGGGGGGCAAGAGCAGTTCTTC
TRBD1	TRBV7-2	TRBJ1-5	many	CASSQGGYNQPQHF	TGTGCCAGCAGCCAGGGGGGGTACAATCAGCCCCAGCATTTT
TRBD2	TRBV18	TRBJ2-3	many	CASSPPAGGPADTQYF	TGTGCCAGCTCACCACCGGCGGGAGGGCCCGCAGATACGCAGTATTTT
TRBD1	TRBV7-9	TRBJ1-1	many	CASSYRDRVNTEAFF	TGTGCCAGCAGCTACCGGGACAGGGTGAACACTGAAGCTTTCTTT
-	TRBV6-2/TRBV6-3	TRBJ1-5	many	CASSYSRRGNQPQHF	TGTGCCAGCAGTTACTCCAGGAGGGGCAATCAGCCCCAGCATTTT
-	TRBV6-1	TRBJ2-7	many	CASSEALLWVDEQYF	TGTGCCAGCAGTGAAGCGCTTCTTTGGGTGGACGAGCAGTACTTC
-	TRBV21-1	TRBJ2-7	many	CASSNNRATEYF	TGTGCCAGCAGCAATAACAGGGCTACGGAGTACTTC
-	TRBV4-3	TRBJ2-1	many	CASSQAGPNPGNEQFF	TGCGCCAGCAGCCAAGCCGGGCCTAACCCCGGGAATGAGCAGTTCTTC
TRBD1	TRBV7-9	TRBJ1-5	many	CASSFDLTGVNQPQHF	TGTGCCAGCAGCTTTGACCTGACAGGGGTTAATCAGCCCCAGCATTTT
-	TRBV7-2	TRBJ1-5	many	CASSVTGTDNQPQHF	TGTGCCAGCAGTGTCACAGGGACTGATAATCAGCCCCAGCATTTT